This T cell receptor beta chain was retrieved from a study of tumor-infiltrating lymphocytes in primary liver carcinoma (dated by TCRdb to about 2017). Background on the whole study: The five patients, three men and two women aged 30 to 69 years, had hepatocellular carcinoma (four) or combined HCC and intrahepatic cholangiocarcinoma (one). A total of roughly 35 specimens from 5 patients, comprising 25 or so tumor regions, 5 adjacent noncancerous liver tissues and 5 peripheral blood samples, were covered by TCRbeta repertoire sequencing. Each sample produced about 3.65 to 7.13 million productive TCRbeta reads, and read depth showed no significant difference between tissue types. Across five regions of each liver tumor, along with adjacent normal tissue and blood, the study brought together TCRbeta repertoire sequencing, expression microarrays and whole-exome sequencing. The five patients had tumors of stage T1-T3 N0M0, with maximum diameters ranging from about 4 to 11 cm. Reproducibility between technical replicate repertoires was high, with correlation coefficients above 0.98 and mean shared-clone rates approximately 0.9. Agilent mRNA microarray profiling was performed on the roughly 25 tumor region samples to relate TCRbeta repertoire diversity to the local molecular phenotype.

The germline V gene specifies MGHRA as CDR1 and YSYEKL as CDR2. The CDR3, cysteine through phenylalanine, is 15 amino acids long. Solely the CDR3 DNA is kept, with 45 bases framed from the first base. TCRbeta-specific cDNA was reverse-transcribed from 500 ng total RNA using a constant-region primer and ProtoScript II reverse transcriptase. TCRbeta libraries were built with three nested multiplex PCR rounds, a slightly modified ARM-PCR procedure. Each of the first two PCR rounds ran for approximately 10 cycles using multiplex TRBV1-TRBV30 forward primers together with a Cbeta reverse primer. A final 25-cycle PCR with Deep VentR polymerase added sample barcodes and Illumina adapters. Before sequencing, amplicons of 200-500 bp were gel-purified using a QIAquick gel extraction kit. The TCRbeta amplicons were sequenced with 250-bp paired-end reads on an Illumina HiSeq 2500. The authors processed their data as follows. To recover full CDR3 sequences, reads were quality-trimmed using Trimmomatic v0.33 and paired reads were then merged using FLASH v1.2.11. V, D and J germline segments were assigned to the rearranged TCRbeta sequences using MiGEC v1.2.1b. Clonotype statistics and Shannon-Wiener diversity indices were calculated with VDJtools v1.0.0. To reduce sampling bias, subsequent analyses other than the diversity analysis used only the 250 most abundant clonotypes in each sample. TCRdb took the public reads, trimmed them with fastp at Q25, ran MiXCR for clone calling and kept in-frame beta chains. A single entry per CDR3 protein holds the most common genes and DNA from its merged rows. The V and J calls shown here were made by TCRdb, not taken from the authors' results. The sample yields roughly 190,000 distinct CDR3 sequences; 85% were counted once. The ten largest clonotypes hold less than 20% of the sample.

Overall study outcomes, separate from this receptor: The study included only four to six patients, and the authors note findings should be validated in a larger study. The top 250 clones accounted for a significantly greater share of the repertoire in tumors than in blood (p = 0.039). Since the samples were bulk and unsorted, there was no way to compare CD4+ and CD8+ T cell repertoires. Only about 7.5-25% of top clones were found in all five regions of a tumor, suggesting spatial heterogeneity of tumor-infiltrating T cells. Repertoire overlap was found to be higher between tumor regions (mean roughly 36%) than between tumor-adjacent (17%) or tumor-blood (about 14%) pairs, consistent with antigen-driven expansion. Only the TCR beta chain was sequenced, which likely underestimates true repertoire diversity because unpaired alpha chains were not captured.

About this clonotype itself: There is no known antigen for this receptor. One end of the junction does not line up with germline, which may come from a read error.

Total RNA and DNA were co-extracted from approximately 20-30 mg of bulk tissue with the AllPrep DNA/RNA mini kit, without cell sorting. Between late 2015 and early 2016, roughly five patients in China with histopathologically diagnosed primary liver carcinoma had their tumors surgically resected. At the time of sampling, the patients had chronic HBV infection and had not received any treatment. Five spatially separated regions were sampled from each tumor: the superior, inferior, left-lateral and right-lateral poles, plus the tumor centre. According to histology, viable tumor cells made up more than 85% of every tumor sample. Pieces of fresh tumor and adjacent tissue were cut in half, with one half kept in RNAlater at -80 degrees C and the other half sent for histology.

The V gene is TRBV4-1 and the J gene is TRBJ2-5; the D gene assignment is perhaps TRBD1 or TRBD2, with each matching 6 bases. Sequencing input: tumor tissue from primary liver carcinoma. The clonotype originates from a man aged 40-49 years with primary liver carcinoma and hepatitis B virus infection. The DNA reads as follows: TGCGCCAGCGGCCACGCGGGACAAACCCAAGAGACCCAATACTTC. Translated, this is CASGHAGQTQETQYF.